This is a list of T cell receptor beta chains from one sample in a study of blood T cell repertoires in COVID-19. Assay used: immunoSEQ multiplex PCR; TCRdb lists only in-frame clones, some missing. The table records 100,000 or so clones, 82% of them present only once. The sample taken for sequencing was peripheral blood. These TCRs come from an older man with acute or convalescent COVID-19. Each CDR3 is given with its conserved first and last residue. The order of the fields is clone size, D gene, J gene, V gene, CDR3 protein, CDR3 DNA. D genes are given only for firm matches. Clone size is stated in some rows and not others, as once, few, many or a class when expanded.

clone size: NA; D gene: TRBD1; J gene: TRBJ2-3; V gene: TRBV28; CDR3 protein: CASSELGTGSTDTQYF; CDR3 DNA: TGTGCCAGCAGTGAACTTGGGACAGGGAGCACAGATACGCAGTATTTT
clone size: once; D gene: NA; J gene: TRBJ1-5; V gene: TRBV6-1; CDR3 protein: CASSEVQGGQPQHF; CDR3 DNA: TGTGCCAGCAGTGAAGTCCAGGGAGGACAGCCCCAGCATTTT
clone size: NA; D gene: TRBD1; J gene: TRBJ1-1; V gene: TRBV7-2; CDR3 protein: CASSLGGTGPAAFF; CDR3 DNA: TGTGCCAGCAGCTTAGGTGGGACAGGGCCCGCTGCTTTCTTT
clone size: NA; D gene: TRBD2; J gene: TRBJ2-7; V gene: TRBV29-1; CDR3 protein: CSVGGGNEQYF; CDR3 DNA: TGCAGCGTTGGCGGGGGAAACGAGCAGTACTTC
clone size: NA; D gene: TRBD2; J gene: TRBJ2-4; V gene: TRBV14; CDR3 protein: CASSHGWQGRGAKNIQYF; CDR3 DNA: TGTGCCAGCAGCCATGGTTGGCAAGGGAGGGGTGCCAAAAACATTCAGTACTTC
clone size: few; D gene: TRBD1; J gene: TRBJ2-7; V gene: TRBV28; CDR3 protein: CASSLSTGGLDEQYF; CDR3 DNA: TGTGCCAGCAGTCTTTCGACAGGGGGCCTCGACGAGCAGTACTTC
clone size: NA; D gene: TRBD2; J gene: TRBJ2-5; V gene: TRBV12-3/TRBV12-4; CDR3 protein: CASSFSGVETQYF; CDR3 DNA: TGTGCCAGCAGTTTTAGCGGGGTGGAGACCCAGTACTTC
clone size: NA; D gene: NA; J gene: TRBJ2-3; V gene: TRBV7-6; CDR3 protein: CASSPLDTQYF; CDR3 DNA: TGTGCCAGCAGCCCGTTGGATACGCAGTATTTT
clone size: few; D gene: NA; J gene: TRBJ1-5; V gene: TRBV7-8; CDR3 protein: CASSLSRGNNQPQHF; CDR3 DNA: TGTGCCAGCAGCCTTTCCAGGGGCAACAATCAGCCCCAGCATTTT
clone size: NA; D gene: NA; J gene: TRBJ1-2; V gene: TRBV6-5; CDR3 protein: CASRATGISYGYTF; CDR3 DNA: TGTGCCAGCAGGGCAACAGGGATTTCCTATGGCTACACCTTC
clone size: NA; D gene: TRBD2; J gene: TRBJ2-1; V gene: TRBV2; CDR3 protein: CASSDPGTSTFF; CDR3 DNA: TGTGCCAGCAGTGACCCCGGGACTAGCACGTTCTTC
clone size: few; D gene: TRBD1; J gene: TRBJ1-5; V gene: TRBV18; CDR3 protein: CASSESGGVYSNQPQHF; CDR3 DNA: TGTGCCAGCTCAGAGTCAGGGGGCGTTTATAGCAATCAGCCCCAGCATTTT
clone size: NA; D gene: NA; J gene: TRBJ2-1; V gene: TRBV18; CDR3 protein: CASSLDSSYNEQFF; CDR3 DNA: TGTGCCAGCTCACTGGACAGCTCCTACAATGAGCAGTTCTTC
clone size: NA; D gene: TRBD1; J gene: TRBJ2-5; V gene: TRBV4-3; CDR3 protein: CASSQAVGQGAETQYF; CDR3 DNA: TGCGCCAGCAGCCAAGCAGTGGGACAGGGGGCAGAGACCCAGTACTTC
clone size: NA; D gene: TRBD2; J gene: TRBJ2-5; V gene: TRBV30; CDR3 protein: CAWTGTSEETQYF; CDR3 DNA: TGTGCCTGGACTGGGACTAGCGAGGAGACCCAGTACTTC
clone size: NA; D gene: NA; J gene: TRBJ2-7; V gene: TRBV12-3/TRBV12-4; CDR3 protein: CASSRHYEQYF; CDR3 DNA: TGTGCCAGCAGCCGACACTACGAGCAGTACTTC
clone size: NA; D gene: TRBD2; J gene: TRBJ2-1; V gene: TRBV14; CDR3 protein: CASSQDQLAGVYNEQFF; CDR3 DNA: TGTGCCAGCAGCCAAGACCAACTAGCGGGAGTATACAATGAGCAGTTCTTC
clone size: NA; D gene: NA; J gene: TRBJ1-2; V gene: TRBV7-2; CDR3 protein: CASSSGLSYYGYTF; CDR3 DNA: TGTGCCAGCAGTTCCGGACTCAGCTACTATGGCTACACCTTC
clone size: NA; D gene: NA; J gene: TRBJ2-5; V gene: TRBV5-6; CDR3 protein: CASSFDFSGETQYF; CDR3 DNA: TGTGCCAGCAGCTTCGACTTCTCGGGGGAGACCCAGTACTTC
clone size: NA; D gene: NA; J gene: TRBJ1-2; V gene: TRBV2; CDR3 protein: CASSEGAERSYTF; CDR3 DNA: TGTGCCAGCAGTGAAGGGGCAGAAAGAAGCTACACCTTC
clone size: once; D gene: TRBD1; J gene: TRBJ1-5; V gene: TRBV6-6; CDR3 protein: CASSSTGNQPQHF; CDR3 DNA: TGTGCCAGCAGTTCGACAGGGAATCAGCCCCAGCATTTT
clone size: NA; D gene: NA; J gene: TRBJ1-2; V gene: TRBV28; CDR3 protein: CASSLRYGYTF; CDR3 DNA: TGTGCCAGCAGTTTGAGATATGGCTACACCTTC
clone size: NA; D gene: TRBD1; J gene: TRBJ2-7; V gene: TRBV18; CDR3 protein: CASSPFPGQGRERAGEQYF; CDR3 DNA: TGTGCCAGCTCACCCTTTCCGGGACAGGGAAGGGAGCGGGCGGGGGAGCAGTACTTC